This TCR beta chain was retrieved from a study of identical twins. TCRdb called the 5' RACE reads again in MiXCR, with one record for every CDR3 protein. Seen here are 1.5 million to 2 million distinct CDR3 sequences, about 32% observed once, and the top ten hold 0.27%. General study points: The models gave estimates that fell short of the out-of-frame TCR alpha sharing seen in monozygotic twins. Abundant beta clonotypes from cord blood had fewer insertions, unlike memory repertoires, which showed none. Partial confounding of zero-insertion analyses by invariant MAIT and iNKT cells was possible.

Every sampled donor was Caucasian and healthy. Only a few counts were recorded for this clonotype. Antigen specificity is unknown. The CDR3 covers 16 residues. V was trimmed by 2 bases and J by 15 bases, leaving 23 bases between them. CDR1 is SEHNR and CDR2 is FQNEAQ in the germline V gene (reference sequence). This rearrangement joins TRBV7-9 to TRBJ1-6, with D perhaps matching TRBD1 (5 bases). Sequenced: cord blood. This sequence originates from a newborn girl in good health. CDR3 nucleotide sequence: TGTGCCAGCAGCTTACCCGCAGGGCTAAACCGCTGGCACCTCCACTTT. Protein sequence: CASSLPAGLNRWHLHF.